This entry features one T cell receptor beta chain sequence. The clone's antigen remains unknown. There are no base qualities to consult, and no much larger clone falls within one base. Taken from the germline V gene, the CDR1 and CDR2 loops are SGHRS and YFSETQ. Trimmed from V: 1 base; trimmed from J: 5 bases; junction bases lacking a gene match: 5. Including the terminal cysteine and phenylalanine, the CDR3 comprises 15 residues. Only the CDR3 DNA stays, 45 bases, in frame from base 1. This specimen belongs to a study of cytomegalovirus exposure and HLA in healthy donors (dated by TCRdb to between 2016 and 2019). For context, the study as a whole: According to an earlier analysis of a few hundred of the donors, about 180 million T cells yielded over 90 million unique TCR beta sequences and about 300 Gb of sequence data. To decide whether each TCR beta V gene segment behaved as functional or pseudogenic, an earlier analysis of 587 of the donors relied on high-throughput TCR beta sequencing. Of the approximately 400 genotyped donors, around 81% fell in the genetic ancestry cluster associated with self-reported Caucasian donors. The aim of the study was to test whether cataloging public T cell receptors could identify signatures of past pathogen exposure. Donor age, sex, ethnicity and CMV serostatus were compiled together with the repertoire data. A later analysis re-examined previously published TCR beta repertoires from roughly 650 donors and added high-resolution HLA genotyping to investigate patterns of TCR occurrence. Every discovery cohort repertoire had been produced on one sequencing platform. An early release covering just under 650 HLA-typed donors comprised around 300 gigabases of sequencing data and tens of millions of unique TCR sequences. Typing coverage varied by locus: roughly 629-640 donors for A, B, C, DRB1 and DQB1; approximately 500 for DQA1; over 600 for DPA1; 400 to 480 for DPB1. Several DR-DQ haplotypes were treated as single units for association and clustering because of strong linkage in the cohort. HLA typing included class I and class II loci at four-digit resolution. Rather than using new phenotypic data, the later analysis identified candidate immune exposures from TCR beta sequences and from how often those sequences occurred across donors. A separate validation cohort of 100 to 150 different subjects was used in addition to the 666-subject first cohort. Among around 400 genotyped donors of the cohort, an average of roughly 230,000 unique TCR beta nucleotide sequences was sequenced per donor, of which 15% to 20% were non-productive. High-throughput TCR immunosequencing, statistical association of individual TCRs with disease status, and machine learning were combined to predict cytomegalovirus infection status. Genome-wide SNP genotypes for about 65% of the 666 donors were used in a later genetic analysis, which treated that subset as a discovery cohort. The T cell repertoires of some 700 subjects were profiled by immunosequencing and related to cytomegalovirus serostatus.

The library was generated by the immunoSEQ multiplex PCR assay. The multiplex PCR relied on a mix of 60 forward primers for TCR Vbeta segments and 13 reverse primers for TCR Jbeta segments. A multiplex PCR assay on genomic DNA amplified the CDR3 region of rearranged TCR beta genes. The Illumina HiSeq System was used to sequence the amplified TCR beta libraries as 87-base-pair reads. The paper's processing steps were these. Across the 500 to 750 repertoires, a later analysis counted roughly 84 million unique TCR beta chains, roughly 11 million of which were shared by at least two donors. A nearest-neighbor algorithm error-corrected the raw reads and collapsed the reads into unique sequences, merging closely related sequences to remove PCR and sequencing errors. CDR3 sequences were aligned to IMGT reference sequences to assign V, D and J gene segments. For a sequence to be retained, at least a six-nucleotide match to both a V gene segment and a J gene segment was required. Rearrangements were called productive when the CDR3 lacked stop codons and stayed in frame with V and J; all others were non-productive. CDR3 was defined by IMGT convention, running from the second conserved V-encoded cysteine to the conserved J-encoded phenylalanine. The earlier analysis of about 620 of the donors excluded sequences that lacked an unambiguous match to a single V gene segment. In an earlier analysis of 450 to 750 of the donors, a V segment was called functional when productive rearrangements were above 56.7%, and segregating when the standard deviation between donors exceeded 5%. A statistical classification framework was developed to diagnose cytomegalovirus status using the catalog of TCR beta chain sequences. In a later analysis, TCR nucleotide sequences were compared against IMGT/GENE-DB human TR gene sequences so that V and J genes could be assigned. A later analysis assigned CDR3 sequences and most-parsimonious VDJ recombination scenarios with the TCRdist pipeline. In a later analysis, each TCR beta chain was defined by its CDR3 amino acid sequence together with its V-gene family, and reads without a unique V-gene family were excluded. As a way to deal with suspected cross-contamination and a sequencing artifact, a later analysis dropped over 550 nucleotide sequences that were highly shared and had low generation probability. In a later analysis, a clonal expansion index for each public chain was calculated from normalized within-repertoire ranks of inferred template counts. In a later analysis, generation probabilities were computed using a VDJ recombination model fitted to out-of-frame rearrangements, and the results were checked against IGoR. In a later analysis, hypergeometric tests were used to score TCR-TCR, TCR-HLA and TCR-CMV co-occurrence, with a repertoire-size bias correction applied to TCR pairs. In a later analysis, false discovery rates were estimated by permuting HLA or CMV assignments 20 times. In a later analysis, co-occurring TCRs were grouped with DBSCAN, and TCRdist sequence similarity was added when clustering was performed within HLA-allele-positive subsets. Co-occurrence clustering excluded repertoires with fewer than 30,000 or more than 120,000 public chains, plus five with anomalous nucleotide sharing. TCRdb holds this immuneACCESS table with in-frame rearrangements only. Some clones are missing; in checked studies, unresolved V genes explain under half, and the rest has no known cause. V and J calls and clone size are as listed in that table; D and trimming were resolved from the DNA. This sample has about 120,000 clones in its table, and around 74% of those were observed once. About 32% of the sample is in the top ten clones.

In total, just over 650 healthy bone marrow donors made up the cohort. All cohort members were sampled while nominally healthy, although unrecorded immune exposures were likely present. The donor was CMV seropositive and was included in the group of 289 seropositive cohort members. A peripheral blood sample was provided by each donor, and peripheral blood mononuclear cells were used for TCR beta sequencing. Genomic DNA extraction from the blood cell samples was performed with the Qiagen DNeasy Blood Extraction Kit. Findings and caveats that apply to the study as a whole: Three of the identified cytomegalovirus-associated TCR beta chains were confirmed in vitro to be specific for cytomegalovirus antigens. Some IMGT-functional V segments, including TRBV6-2 and TRBV6-3, could not be distinguished by the 87-base-pair reads and were therefore excluded. Most TCR sequences were observed very rarely across donors, whereas some public TCRs were present in many individuals. The presence/absence analyses assumed that sequencing depth was roughly uniform across donors, and that assumption may not be true. Cytomegalovirus status was reported to be diagnosed by the classifier with high specificity and sensitivity in both the original and validation cohorts. A further reported finding was that TCR beta sequences accurately predicted the HLA-A and HLA-B alleles for most subjects in the first cohort. This cohort had only TCR beta chains sequenced, and the lack of alpha or paired-chain data limited which features could be detected. The earlier analysis of fewer than 750 of the donors excluded roughly 17 rarely observed V segments, including chromosome 9 orphons, because counts were too low. A total of fewer than 200 TCR beta chains were listed by the study as associated with cytomegalovirus. The authors suggested that the approach could potentially be generalized to other disease states and immunological phenotypes. According to a later analysis, most CMV-associated TCR beta chains appeared to be HLA-restricted, and the HLA associations seemed to be driven largely by CMV exposure. A group of highly shared sequence variants was considered likely to be a technical artifact of the sequencing pipeline. The only immune exposure information available for the cohort was CMV serostatus. In a later analysis, some 18,000 TCR beta sequences were associated with specific HLA alleles at a false discovery rate of 0.05. In an earlier analysis of over 550 of the donors, most TCR beta V segments were observed in productive rearrangements about 90% or about 30% of the time, broadly matching IMGT annotations. Compared with the 666-donor mean, donors in an Asian-associated ancestry cluster had fewer N-insertions in productive TCRs, according to a later genetic analysis. Correlated functional status among segregating V segments might reflect linkage disequilibrium, but an unknown experimental factor could not be ruled out. Assigning TCR associations to individual alleles was difficult when HLA alleles, especially DR and DQ, strongly co-occurred. In a later analysis, TCR association rates were found to vary across HLA loci, with the most associated TCRs seen for DRB1 alleles and the fewest for HLA-C alleles. In a later analysis, HLA-associated TCR beta chains showed more clonal expansion and lower generation probabilities than non-associated chains that were equally common. Because HLA typing was unavailable for some donors at each locus, only the typed subset was used in association tests. According to a later analysis, parvovirus B19, influenza, CMV and Epstein-Barr virus appeared linked to several top co-occurrence clusters. A later genetic analysis associated a missense DCLRE1C variant with V-gene and J-gene trimming of TCR beta chains, and an independent cohort replicated the association.

Source material: PBMCs. This clonotype originated in a man aged 55 to 69 in good health and CMV-seropositive. The rearranged chain carries TRBV5-1 and TRBJ2-4; 8 junctional bases match TRBD1. The CDR3 in this case is CASSLRQGAQNIQYF. The bases are TGCGCCAGCAGCTTGCGGCAGGGGGCTCAAAACATTCAGTACTTC.